These T cell receptor beta chains were read from a single sample in a study of cytomegalovirus exposure and HLA in healthy donors. The assay was immunoSEQ multiplex PCR, and TCRdb's table has in-frame clones only and misses some. Counted here are 100,000 to 150,000 clones, roughly a tenth occurring once; the ten biggest clones make up approximately 4.5%. Sequenced input: PBMCs. The receptors were sampled from a young woman in good health and CMV-seropositive. Both conserved end residues are part of each CDR3. The order of the fields is J gene, clone size, D gene, V gene, CDR3 protein, CDR3 DNA. The D gene is left open where the match is weak. Size is omitted from some rows. Given values are once, few, many or a class for expanded clones.

J gene: TRBJ1-5
clone size: -
D gene: -
V gene: TRBV6-5
CDR3 protein: CASSVDSGSNQPQHF
CDR3 DNA: TGTGCCAGCAGTGTGGACAGCGGAAGCAATCAGCCCCAGCATTTT

J gene: TRBJ1-4
clone size: -
D gene: -
V gene: TRBV6-6
CDR3 protein: CASRQTLNEKLFF
CDR3 DNA: TGTGCCAGCAGACAGACCCTTAATGAAAAACTGTTTTTT

J gene: TRBJ2-1
clone size: -
D gene: -
V gene: TRBV19
CDR3 protein: CASSYRQFAYNEQFF
CDR3 DNA: TGTGCCAGTAGTTATAGACAGTTTGCCTACAATGAGCAGTTCTTC

J gene: TRBJ2-1
clone size: few
D gene: TRBD2
V gene: TRBV7-3
CDR3 protein: CASSLRPSGSNEQFF
CDR3 DNA: TGTGCCAGCAGCTTACGGCCTAGCGGGAGTAATGAGCAGTTCTTC

J gene: TRBJ2-7
clone size: -
D gene: -
V gene: TRBV6-1
CDR3 protein: CASSIQGSVDEQYF
CDR3 DNA: TGTGCCAGCAGTATACAGGGCTCCGTGGATGAGCAGTACTTC

J gene: TRBJ2-7
clone size: -
D gene: -
V gene: TRBV6-1
CDR3 protein: CASSPITGAYEQYF
CDR3 DNA: TGTGCCAGCAGCCCCATTACGGGGGCCTACGAGCAGTACTTC

J gene: TRBJ2-5
clone size: -
D gene: TRBD2
V gene: TRBV4-1
CDR3 protein: CASSQGPLWREGPETQYF
CDR3 DNA: TGCGCCAGCAGCCAAGGACCGCTGTGGCGGGAGGGCCCTGAGACCCAGTACTTC

J gene: TRBJ2-1
clone size: -
D gene: -
V gene: TRBV19
CDR3 protein: CASSHRGNEQFF
CDR3 DNA: TGTGCCAGTAGTCATAGGGGGAATGAGCAGTTCTTC

J gene: TRBJ2-2
clone size: -
D gene: TRBD2
V gene: TRBV2
CDR3 protein: CAGGLAGNTGELFF
CDR3 DNA: TGTGCCGGCGGACTAGCGGGGAACACCGGGGAGCTGTTTTTT

J gene: TRBJ2-1
clone size: -
D gene: TRBD2
V gene: TRBV28
CDR3 protein: CASSSGLAGANEQFF
CDR3 DNA: TGTGCCAGCAGTTCAGGACTAGCGGGAGCCAATGAGCAGTTCTTC

J gene: TRBJ2-1
clone size: -
D gene: -
V gene: TRBV11-3
CDR3 protein: CASSLVAAYNEQFF
CDR3 DNA: TGTGCCAGCAGCTTAGTAGCGGCTTACAATGAGCAGTTCTTC

J gene: TRBJ1-1
clone size: -
D gene: -
V gene: TRBV20-1
CDR3 protein: CSALSGTEAFF
CDR3 DNA: TGCAGTGCCCTTTCGGGCACTGAAGCTTTCTTT

J gene: TRBJ1-4
clone size: -
D gene: TRBD1
V gene: TRBV6-4
CDR3 protein: CARLPLEITGGNEKLFF
CDR3 DNA: TGTGCCAGGCTCCCCTTGGAGATAACAGGGGGTAATGAAAAACTGTTTTTT

J gene: TRBJ2-7
clone size: -
D gene: -
V gene: TRBV28
CDR3 protein: CASTGPASPYEQYF
CDR3 DNA: TGTGCCAGTACAGGTCCAGCGTCCCCCTACGAGCAGTACTTC

J gene: TRBJ2-1
clone size: few
D gene: -
V gene: TRBV7-9
CDR3 protein: CASSLSEKQFF
CDR3 DNA: TGTGCCAGCAGCTTGTCTGAGAAGCAGTTCTTC

J gene: TRBJ1-1
clone size: -
D gene: -
V gene: TRBV5-4
CDR3 protein: CASSLTGFNTEAFF
CDR3 DNA: TGTGCCAGCAGCTTGACAGGCTTTAACACTGAAGCTTTCTTT